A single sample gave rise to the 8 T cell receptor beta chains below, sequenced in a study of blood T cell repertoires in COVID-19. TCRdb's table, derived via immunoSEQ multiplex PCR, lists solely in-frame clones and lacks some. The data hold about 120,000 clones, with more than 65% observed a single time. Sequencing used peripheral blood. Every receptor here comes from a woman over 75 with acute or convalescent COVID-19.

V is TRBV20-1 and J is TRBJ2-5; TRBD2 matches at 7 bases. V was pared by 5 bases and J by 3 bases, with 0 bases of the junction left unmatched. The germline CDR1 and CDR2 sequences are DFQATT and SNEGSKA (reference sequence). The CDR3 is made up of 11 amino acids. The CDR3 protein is CSAGGEETQYF. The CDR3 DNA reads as TGCAGTGCTGGGGGGGAAGAGACCCAGTACTTC.

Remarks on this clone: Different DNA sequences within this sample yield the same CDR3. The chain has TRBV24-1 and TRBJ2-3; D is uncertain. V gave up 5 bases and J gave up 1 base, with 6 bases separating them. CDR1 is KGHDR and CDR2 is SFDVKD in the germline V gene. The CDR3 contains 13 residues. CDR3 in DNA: TGTGCCACCAGTGGAGGCGGCACAGATACGCAGTATTTT. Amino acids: CATSGGGTDTQYF.

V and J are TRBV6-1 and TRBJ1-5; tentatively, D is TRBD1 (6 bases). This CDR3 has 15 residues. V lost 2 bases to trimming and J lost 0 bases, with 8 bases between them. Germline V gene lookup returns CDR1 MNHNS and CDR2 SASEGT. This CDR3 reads CASSELGHSNQPQHF. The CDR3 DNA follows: TGTGCCAGCAGTGAATTGGGACATAGCAATCAGCCCCAGCATTTT.

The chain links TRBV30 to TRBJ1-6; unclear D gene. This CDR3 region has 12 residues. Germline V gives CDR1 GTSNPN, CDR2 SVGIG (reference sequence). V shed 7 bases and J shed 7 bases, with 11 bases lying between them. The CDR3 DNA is TGTGCCTCCTCGTACGAGAATTCACCCCTCCACTTT. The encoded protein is CASSYENSPLHF.

The CDR3 region is CAWGDTGYGYTF. In nucleotides, the CDR3 is TGTGCCTGGGGAGACACGGGCTATGGCTACACCTTC. J is TRBJ1-2 and V is TRBV30; no definite D call. Deletions cut 5 bases from V and 4 bases from J, with 11 bases between. Germline CDR1 and CDR2: GTSNPN and SVGIG (reference sequence). The CDR3 covers 12 residues.

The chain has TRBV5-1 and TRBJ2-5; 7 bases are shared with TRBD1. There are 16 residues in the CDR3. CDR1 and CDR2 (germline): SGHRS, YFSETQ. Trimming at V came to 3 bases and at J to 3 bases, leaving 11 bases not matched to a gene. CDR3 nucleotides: TGCGCCAGCAGCTCAACCGGGACAGCTACTAAAGAGACCCAGTACTTC. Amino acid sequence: CASSSTGTATKETQYF.

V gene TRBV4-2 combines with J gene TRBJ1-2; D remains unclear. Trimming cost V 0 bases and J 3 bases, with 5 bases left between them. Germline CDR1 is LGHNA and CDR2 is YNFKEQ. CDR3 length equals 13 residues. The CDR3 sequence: CASSQDQYYGYTF. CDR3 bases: TGTGCCAGCAGCCAAGACCAGTACTATGGCTACACCTTC.

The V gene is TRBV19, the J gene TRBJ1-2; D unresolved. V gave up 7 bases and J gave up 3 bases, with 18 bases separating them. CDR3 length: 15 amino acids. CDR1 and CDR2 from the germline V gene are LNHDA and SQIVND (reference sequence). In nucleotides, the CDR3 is TGTGCCAGTAAAGAGTCCCCACAGTCCGACTATGGCTACACCTTC. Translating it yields CASKESPQSDYGYTF.